Following are 15 T cell receptor beta chains from one sample sequenced in a study of blood T cell repertoires in COVID-19. Using immunoSEQ multiplex PCR, the repertoire was profiled, and TCRdb retains in-frame clones only, with some absent. The data contain under 300,000 clones, roughly 80% of them seen just once; the ten biggest clones take up about 6.3%. Sequenced: peripheral blood. The receptors shown here come from an older woman with active or convalescent COVID-19.

The chain recombines TRBV23-1 with TRBJ2-7, with TRBD2 identical over 13 bases. TRBV23-1 is labeled an ORF, and its function is uncertain. The CDR3 spans 20 residues. The V segment lost 0 bases and the J segment 2 bases; nucleotides outside the gene matches: 13. The CDR3 here is CASSQSFSGTSGNPTYEQYF. The CDR3 DNA reads TGCGCCAGCAGTCAATCGTTCAGCGGGACTAGCGGGAACCCTACCTACGAGCAGTACTTC.

The chain carries TRBV3-1 (or the pseudogene TRBV3-2) and TRBJ2-7; unclear D gene. V lost 5 bases to trimming and J lost 0 bases, with 8 bases between them. This CDR3 is 13 amino acids long. The germline gives CDR1 LGHDT, CDR2 YNNKEL (reference sequence). The CDR3 DNA is TGTGCCAGCAGCTCACACAGCTCCTACGAGCAGTACTTC. This gives the protein CASSSHSSYEQYF.

V is TRBV20-1 and J is TRBJ2-3; the match to TRBD2 covers 11 bases. This CDR3 region has 17 residues. After removal of 3 bases from V and 0 bases from J, the junction contained 8 bases not matched to a gene. Germline V gene data show CDR1 as DFQATT and CDR2 as SNEGSKA (reference sequence). The CDR3 bases are TGCAGTGCTAGTACCGGGACTAGCGGCATTAGCACAGATACGCAGTATTTT. Protein product: CSASTGTSGISTDTQYF.

V and J are TRBV28 and TRBJ1-5, with TRBD1 matching 8 bases. The CDR3 runs 16 residues. The V gene's germline CDR1 is MDHEN and CDR2 SYDVKM. The J segment lost 3 bases and the V segment lost 8 bases, leaving 12 bases of the junction unmatched. The DNA of the CDR3 is TGTGCCAGCTCTGAATGGACAGGGAGGACCAATCAGCCCCAGCATTTT. Its translation: CASSEWTGRTNQPQHF.

This clone appeared many times. V gene TRBV2 combines with J gene TRBJ2-2; D gene ambiguous. CDR3 length: 13 amino acids. The germline gives CDR1 SNHLY, CDR2 FYNNEI. Trimming left V 6 bases short and J 6 bases short, with 11 bases between. CDR3 in DNA: TGTGCCAGCAGCCCCCTCGCGGCCGGGGAGCTGTTTTTT. Encoded protein: CASSPLAAGELFF.

This sequence joins TRBV7-6 and TRBJ2-2, with 7 bases lining up with TRBD1. The germline V gene has CDR1 SGHVS and CDR2 FNYEAQ. The CDR3 totals 15 residues. After removal of 6 bases from V and 2 bases from J, the junction contained 6 bases not matched to a gene. The CDR3 loop reads CASRPEGANTGELFF. The DNA for the CDR3 is TGTGCCAGCAGACCCGAGGGGGCCAACACCGGGGAGCTGTTTTTT.

The CDR3, as DNA: TGTGCCAGCAGTCCGGACAGGGAGGCCAAAAACATTCAGTACTTC. Encoded protein: CASSPDREAKNIQYF. The J gene is TRBJ2-4, the V gene TRBV2, with 8 nucleotides matching TRBD1. The CDR3 is made up of 15 amino acids. V dropped 5 bases and J dropped 1; count of bases not matched to a gene: 4. Germline V CDR1 and CDR2: SNHLY, FYNNEI. The whole variable domain, filled in from reference TRBV2 and TRBJ2-4, reads EPEVTQTPSHQVTQMGQEVILRCVPISNHLYFYWYRQILGQKVEFLVSFYNNEISEKSEIFDDQFSVERPDGSNFTLKIRSTKLEDSAMYFCASSPDREAKNIQYFGAGTRLSVL.

This clone was counted once. The chain recombines TRBV11-2 with TRBJ1-1; 7 nucleotides agree with TRBD1. CDR3 length: 17 amino acids. J lost 2 bases, V lost 4 bases, and 13 bases had no gene match. Germline V lookup: CDR1 SGHAT, CDR2 FQNNGV. CDR3 DNA sequence: TGTGCCAGCAGCTCCCCAGGGGGAAGGGCGGGCAACACTGAAGCTTTCTTT. Its translation is CASSSPGGRAGNTEAFF.

On this clone: An end of the junction differs from the germline gene, which may be a read error. The V call is TRBV6-5, the J call TRBJ2-7; 11 bases map to TRBD2. CDR1 is MNHEY and CDR2 is SVGAGI in the germline V gene. This CDR3 comprises 14 residues. CDR3 sequence: CASSRDRLAGPLSF. Written as DNA, the CDR3 is TGTGCCAGCTCAAGGGATAGACTAGCGGGGCCCCTGTCCTTC.

Concerning this clone itself: The junction shows a germline mismatch at one end, possibly a read error. The same CDR3 arises from other DNA sequences in this sample as well. The gene calls are TRBV11-2 and TRBJ1-4, with D hard to call. The germline V gene encodes CDR1 SGHAT and CDR2 FQNNGV. The CDR3 length is 14 residues. The CDR3 bases are TGTGCCAGCAGCTTTGGCGGGCCTAATGAAAAATTGTTTTTT. The encoded protein is CASSFGGPNEKLFF.

This chain uses TRBV2 with TRBJ2-2; 10 positions match TRBD1. The V segment lost 4 bases and the J segment 6 bases; nucleotides outside the gene matches: 8. The CDR3 extends over 16 amino acids. Germline CDR1 SNHLY, CDR2 FYNNEI. This chain's CDR3 is CASSVRDRGYAGELFF. As DNA, the CDR3 is TGTGCCAGCAGTGTACGGGACAGGGGATACGCCGGGGAGCTGTTTTTT.

The chain couples TRBV6-6 to TRBJ2-3; weak D call: TRBD2 (7 bases). Germline lookup yields CDR1 MNHNY and CDR2 SVGAGI (reference sequence). Trimming cost V 7 bases and J 4 bases, with 18 bases left between them. This CDR3 region has 15 residues. The CDR3 reads CASIEYGGLSDTQYF. DNA for the CDR3: TGTGCCAGCATTGAATACGGGGGGCTGTCAGATACGCAGTATTTT.

This sequence joins TRBV5-1 and TRBJ2-7; D is ambiguous. Trimming cost V 4 bases and J 3 bases, with 5 bases left between them. The CDR3 totals 11 residues. Germline V CDR1 and CDR2: SGHRS, YFSETQ. CDR3: CASSPGYEQYF. The CDR3 coding sequence is TGCGCCAGCAGCCCCGGCTACGAGCAGTACTTC.

The chain couples TRBV19 to TRBJ2-1; TRBD2 aligns across 10 bases. V trimming: 4 bases; J trimming: 4 bases; junction bases outside the gene matches: 7. The germline V gene has CDR1 LNHDA and CDR2 SQIVND (reference sequence). This CDR3 spans 16 amino acids. In DNA form, the CDR3 reads TGTGCCAGTAGTAACCTACTAGCGGGGAATTACAATGAGCAGTTCTTC. It translates to CASSNLLAGNYNEQFF.

CDR3 DNA: TGTGCCAGCAGCTTAAGCTTAGCGGGAGCAGGTGGCTACGAGCAGTACTTC. It encodes CASSLSLAGAGGYEQYF. The chain is built from TRBV7-6 and TRBJ2-7; 9 nucleotides match TRBD2. Trimming took 2 bases from V and 3 from J; bases not matched to a gene: 11. The germline V gene has CDR1 SGHVS and CDR2 FNYEAQ. CDR3 length: 17 residues.